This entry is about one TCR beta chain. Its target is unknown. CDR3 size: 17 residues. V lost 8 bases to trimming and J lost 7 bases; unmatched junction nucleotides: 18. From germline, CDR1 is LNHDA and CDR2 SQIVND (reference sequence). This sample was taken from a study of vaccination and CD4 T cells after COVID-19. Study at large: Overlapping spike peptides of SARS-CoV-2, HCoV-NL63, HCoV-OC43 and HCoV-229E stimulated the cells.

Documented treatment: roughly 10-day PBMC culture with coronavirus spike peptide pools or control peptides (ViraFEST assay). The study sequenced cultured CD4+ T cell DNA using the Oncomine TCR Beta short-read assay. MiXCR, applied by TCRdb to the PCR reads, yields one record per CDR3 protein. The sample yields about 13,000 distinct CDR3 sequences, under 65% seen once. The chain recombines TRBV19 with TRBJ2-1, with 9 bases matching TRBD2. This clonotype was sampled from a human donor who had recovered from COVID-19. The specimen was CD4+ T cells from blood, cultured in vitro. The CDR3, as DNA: TGTGCCAGTGCGCGGCAGGGTAGTAGCGGGAGAGGGAATGAGCAGTTCTTC. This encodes CASARQGSSGRGNEQFF.